These 31 T cell receptor beta chains share one sample of origin, sequenced in a study of neurological immune-mediated disorders. TCRdb reprocessed the 5' RACE reads via MiXCR and lists one record per CDR3 protein. Of about 82,000 distinct CDR3 sequences in the sample, around 2.6% are singletons; the top ten hold over 0.95%. Input material: PBMCs. These receptors came from a woman aged 25 to 45 with multiple sclerosis.

This clonotype has at least ten counts. V is TRBV29-1 and J is TRBJ2-7; D might be TRBD1 (7 bases). This CDR3 is 14 amino acids long. Germline V lookup: CDR1 SQVTM, CDR2 ANQGSEA. The germline V and J ends were trimmed by 6 bases and 0 bases, with 15 bases remaining between them. This chain's CDR3 is CSVRGDSRSYEQYF. CDR3 nucleotide sequence: TGCAGCGTGAGGGGGGACAGCCGCTCCTACGAGCAGTACTTC.

This clonotype was counted between two and nine times. Possible read error: a much larger clone is one base away. The V and J genes are TRBV28 and TRBJ2-1; weak D call: TRBD2 (5 bases). The CDR3 sequence is 15 residues long. CDR1 is MDHEN, CDR2 SYDVKM, per germline. The CDR3 is CVSSSVVSEYNEQFF. In nucleotides, the CDR3 is TGTGTCAGCAGTTCAGTGGTTAGCGAATACAATGAGCAGTTCTTC.

The chain couples TRBV7-9 to TRBJ2-7, with D maybe TRBD1 (6 bases). CDR3 length: 14 amino acids. Germline CDR1 is SEHNR and CDR2 is FQNEAQ (reference sequence). V lost 7 bases to trimming and J lost 2 bases, with 15 bases between them. The CDR3 DNA is TGTGCCAGCAACTCCCGGGACACTCCCTACGAGCAGTACTTC. Its protein product is CASNSRDTPYEQYF.

In its sample, this clonotype was seen many times. The chain employs TRBV27 and TRBJ1-1; 8 nucleotides align to TRBD1. Germline assignment: CDR1 MNHEY and CDR2 SMNVEV (reference sequence). The trim removed 6 bases at V and 4 bases at J, leaving 13 bases unmatched. The CDR3 has 16 residues. Here the CDR3 DNA reads TGTGCCAGCAGGTCAGGGGGCGCCCCGGTGGGCACTGAAGCTTTCTTT. This gives the protein CASRSGGAPVGTEAFF.

This clonotype was detected ten times or more. The chain employs TRBV7-8 and TRBJ2-7; D is unresolved. Germline loops: CDR1 SGHVS, CDR2 FQNEAQ. The ends were cut back, 1 base at V and 2 bases at J, with 6 bases in the middle. The CDR3 spans 13 residues. For the CDR3, the DNA is TGTGCCAGCAGCTTAGATTCTCCCTACGAGCAGTACTTC. This sequence encodes CASSLDSPYEQYF.

This clonotype has a count of ten or more. The chain carries TRBV27 and TRBJ2-4; possible D gene TRBD2, 5 bases. Germline V gives CDR1 MNHEY, CDR2 SMNVEV (reference sequence). CDR3 length: 14 residues. The V gene lost 2 bases and the J gene lost 8 bases, with 13 bases spanning the gap. CDR3: CASSLEGNRDIQYF. Here the CDR3 DNA reads TGTGCCAGCAGTTTAGAGGGTAATAGGGACATTCAGTACTTC.

The sample holds many counts of this clonotype. The rearrangement uses TRBV3-1 and TRBJ2-2, with D possibly being TRBD1 or TRBD2 (5 bases each). The CDR3 spans 14 residues. From germline, CDR1 is LGHDT and CDR2 YNNKEL (reference sequence). The V end lost 3 bases, the J end lost 6 bases, and 11 bases lay between the germline ends. Written as DNA, the CDR3 is TGTGCCAGCAGCCAGGGGGAGAAGCCCGGGGAGCTGTTTTTT. This encodes CASSQGEKPGELFF.

In this sample, this clonotype turned up many times. The CDR3 spells CATSRGSTGRTPQHF. CDR3 DNA sequence: TGTGCCACCAGCAGAGGCTCCACAGGGCGGACGCCCCAGCATTTT. V and J are TRBV15 and TRBJ1-5; D perhaps matches TRBD1 (6 bases). The CDR3 loop spans 15 amino acids. V was trimmed by 1 base and J by 9 bases, leaving 16 bases between them. Germline CDR1 reads LNHNV; CDR2 reads YYDKDF (reference sequence).

The rearrangement uses TRBV18 and TRBJ2-1, with 8 bases that match TRBD2. This CDR3 is 16 amino acids long. Per the germline V gene, CDR1 is KGHSH and CDR2 is LQKENI. V lost 6 bases, J lost 3 bases, and 10 bases stayed unmatched. The CDR3 DNA follows: TGTGCCAGCTCCCTCGCTGGTAGCGGGAACTACAATGAGCAGTTCTTC. This sequence encodes CASSLAGSGNYNEQFF.

This clonotype was counted at least ten times. The chain employs TRBV20-1 and TRBJ2-7; 8 bases are a match to TRBD1. J gave up 6 bases and V 3 bases, and 10 bases lay outside the gene matches. Germline V gives CDR1 DFQATT, CDR2 SNEGSKA (reference sequence). This CDR3 has 14 residues. The CDR3 here is CSARSGTGGSEQYF. The CDR3 nucleotides are TGCAGTGCTAGGTCCGGGACAGGTGGGTCCGAGCAGTACTTC.

This clonotype showed up many times. The rearrangement uses TRBV27 and TRBJ2-7; 11 bases agree with TRBD2. CDR1 and CDR2 from the germline V gene are MNHEY and SMNVEV (reference sequence). The CDR3 contains 14 residues. V shed 2 bases, J shed 6 bases, and the junction held 3 bases outside the gene matches. Written as DNA, the CDR3 is TGTGCCAGCAGTTTAGCACTAGCGGGAGCCGAGCAGTACTTC. Protein: CASSLALAGAEQYF.

This clonotype was seen many times. V gene TRBV5-1 combines with J gene TRBJ2-7; maybe TRBD2 (6 bases). V was trimmed by 2 bases and J by 5 bases, leaving 17 bases between them. CDR1 is SGHRS, CDR2 YFSETQ, per germline. The CDR3 is 15 residues long. In nucleotides, the CDR3 is TGCGCCAGCAGCTTTTTTGGAGGGCCTCGGCACGAGCAGTACTTC. This encodes CASSFFGGPRHEQYF.

In this sample, this clonotype turned up many times. V gene TRBV5-5 combines with J gene TRBJ1-1; tentatively, D is TRBD1 (6 bases). The V gene lost 2 bases and the J gene lost 10 bases, with 18 bases spanning the gap. This CDR3 contains 14 residues. The V gene's germline CDR1 is SGHKS and CDR2 YYEKEE (reference sequence). The CDR3, as DNA: TGTGCCAGCAGCTTTCCGGACAGCGTCAGGGGAGCTTTCTTT. Protein sequence: CASSFPDSVRGAFF.

This clonotype was detected ten times or more. The V call is TRBV5-1, the J call TRBJ2-7; D possibly corresponds to TRBD2 (6 bases). V gave up 4 bases and J gave up 0 bases, with 14 bases separating them. This CDR3 is built from 15 residues. Per the germline V gene, CDR1 is SGHRS and CDR2 is YFSETQ. CDR3 bases: TGCGCCAGCAGCCCCCCCGGGACTTACTCCTACGAGCAGTACTTC. It specifies CASSPPGTYSYEQYF.

In its sample, this clonotype was seen many times. This chain connects TRBV9 to TRBJ2-2; tentatively, D is TRBD1 or TRBD2 (5 bases each). V was pared by 0 bases and J by 1 base, with 10 bases between. From germline, CDR1 is SGDLS and CDR2 YYNGEE. The CDR3 has 16 amino acids. Here the CDR3 reads CASSVGGGGNTGELFF. The CDR3 DNA is TGTGCCAGCAGCGTAGGAGGTGGGGGGAACACCGGGGAGCTGTTTTTT.

This clonotype has only a few counts. This sequence may be a read error, since a much larger clone differs from it by one base. The V gene is TRBV12-3 or TRBV12-4, the J gene TRBJ1-6, with 7 bases lining up with TRBD1. The CDR3 length is 15 residues. The CDR3 sequence is CASSLTGQLNSPLNF. DNA for the CDR3: TGTGCCAGCAGTTTGACGGGACAGCTTAATTCACCCCTCAACTTT.

This clonotype appeared many times. The J gene is TRBJ2-3, the V gene TRBV7-2; D is unclear. Trimming pared 8 bases from V and 1 base from J, leaving 7 bases between. CDR1 SGHTA and CDR2 FQGNSA come from the germline V gene. This CDR3 comprises 12 residues. The CDR3 sequence is CASGWGTDTQYF. In DNA, the CDR3 is TGTGCCAGCGGATGGGGCACAGATACGCAGTATTTT.

This clonotype was detected ten times or more. The chain employs TRBV27 and TRBJ1-1; D not certain. Germline CDR1 and CDR2: MNHEY and SMNVEV (reference sequence). The CDR3 contains 13 residues. V gave up 0 bases and J gave up 8 bases, with 10 bases separating them. CDR3 nucleotides: TGTGCCAGCAGTTTATCCTCGACACTCGAAGCTTTCTTT. Its protein is CASSLSSTLEAFF.

This clonotype was seen ten or more times. The chain has TRBV3-1 and TRBJ2-3; D possibly corresponds to TRBD2 (6 bases). V shed 3 bases and J shed 4 bases, with 11 bases lying between them. The CDR3 length is 14 residues. Germline V gene data show CDR1 as LGHDT and CDR2 as YNNKEL (reference sequence). DNA for the CDR3: TGTGCCAGCAGCCAGGAGGGCCCTGCAGATACGCAGTATTTT. Translated, it gives CASSQEGPADTQYF.

This clonotype appeared many times. The V gene is TRBV5-1, the J gene TRBJ2-2; D gene uncertain. V shed 3 bases and J shed 0 bases, with 12 bases lying between them. The CDR3 is 16 amino acids. Germline assignment: CDR1 SGHRS and CDR2 YFSETQ. CDR3 DNA: TGCGCCAGCAGCTCCAACATTTTGGCGAACACCGGGGAGCTGTTTTTT. Translating gives CASSSNILANTGELFF.

This clonotype was found many times. The genes are TRBV7-3 and TRBJ1-1, with D hard to call. CDR1 SGHTA and CDR2 FQGTGA come from the germline V gene. This CDR3 contains 13 residues. Trimming took 1 base from V and 1 from J, leaving 4 bases between them. The CDR3 protein is CASSLRRNTEAFF. The CDR3 region has the DNA TGTGCCAGCAGCTTAAGGCGGAACACTGAAGCTTTCTTT.

This clonotype was detected ten times or more. The chain is built from TRBV11-2 and TRBJ2-7, with 12 bases matching TRBD2. Germline lookup yields CDR1 SGHAT and CDR2 FQNNGV. Trimming removed 6 bases from V and 5 bases from J; junction bases left unmatched: 2. The CDR3 sequence is 13 residues long. The CDR3 sequence: CASSLAGGDEQYF. CDR3 nucleotide sequence: TGTGCCAGCAGTCTAGCGGGAGGGGACGAGCAGTACTTC. The full variable domain, in which reference TRBV11-2 and TRBJ2-7 provide the parts outside the CDR3, is EAGVAQSPRYKIIEKRQSVAFWCNPISGHATLYWYQQILGQGPKLLIQFQNNGVVDDSQLPKDRFSAERLKGVDSTLKIQPAKLEDSAVYLCASSLAGGDEQYFGPGTRLTVT.

This clonotype was seen repeatedly, ten times or more. The chain employs TRBV29-1 and TRBJ2-7, with 7 bases aligning to TRBD1. This CDR3 is 13 amino acids long. V lost 4 bases and J lost 6; bases outside the gene matches: 9. Germline V lookup: CDR1 SQVTM, CDR2 ANQGSEA. The CDR3 is CSVVYRGGTEQYF. The CDR3 DNA reads as TGCAGCGTTGTTTACAGGGGCGGCACCGAGCAGTACTTC.

Only a few counts were recorded for this clonotype. A read error may be the cause here, since a much bigger clone is one base away. In this CDR3 the conserved last residue, phenylalanine or tryptophan, is missing, so a read error is likely. The chain joins TRBV15 to TRBJ2-7, with unresolved D. The CDR3 totals 12 residues. Deletions cut 1 base from V and 3 bases from J, with 4 bases between. Per germline, CDR1 LNHNV and CDR2 YYDKDF (reference sequence). Written as DNA, the CDR3 is TGTGCCACCAGCAGAGGCGGCTACGAGCAGTACTGC. This gives the protein CATSRGGYEQYC.

This clonotype was detected many times. This rearrangement joins TRBV20-1 to TRBJ2-1; 11 nucleotides match TRBD2. This CDR3 comprises 16 residues. CDR1 is DFQATT and CDR2 is SNEGSKA in the germline V gene (reference sequence). V shed 0 bases and J 1 base; nucleotides not matched to a gene: 2. In DNA form, the CDR3 reads TGCAGTGCTAGAGAGCTAGCGGGAGGATCCTACAATGAGCAGTTCTTC. It specifies CSARELAGGSYNEQFF.

Many counts were recorded for this clonotype. The gene calls are TRBV5-1 and TRBJ1-1; 7 positions match TRBD1. Trimming removed 4 bases from V and 0 bases from J; junction bases left unmatched: 9. Germline-derived CDR1 and CDR2 are SGHRS and YFSETQ. The CDR3 has 16 residues. The CDR3 DNA follows: TGCGCCAGCAGCCTCAAGAGACAGGGAATGAACACTGAAGCTTTCTTT. It encodes CASSLKRQGMNTEAFF.

This clonotype was seen at least ten times. The chain employs TRBV29-1 and TRBJ2-7, with D maybe TRBD1 (6 bases). This CDR3 contains 14 residues. Germline loops: CDR1 SQVTM, CDR2 ANQGSEA. V was cut by 7 bases and J by 2 bases, with 18 bases left in between. The CDR3 DNA is TGCAGCGCCCTACGGAATAGGGGGACCTACGAGCAGTACTTC. This encodes CSALRNRGTYEQYF.

In its sample, this clonotype was seen many times. The chain is built from TRBV20-1 and TRBJ2-1; TRBD2 matches 8 bases. CDR1 and CDR2 from the germline V gene are DFQATT and SNEGSKA (reference sequence). Trimming at V came to 0 bases and at J to 6 bases, leaving 10 bases not matched to a gene. There are 16 residues in the CDR3. Here the CDR3 DNA reads TGCAGTGCTAGAGACGGTAATAGCGGGAATTTCAATGAGCAGTTCTTC. This encodes CSARDGNSGNFNEQFF.

This clonotype occurred many times. The rearrangement joins TRBV20-1 to TRBJ1-2, with D unresolved. There are 13 residues in the CDR3. CDR1 and CDR2 (germline): DFQATT, SNEGSKA (reference sequence). The CDR3 bases are TGCGCCTGGCGGGAGGGCCTAACTTATGGCTACACCTTC. Translating gives CAWREGLTYGYTF.

Ten or more counts support this clonotype. The genes are TRBV12-3 or TRBV12-4 and TRBJ1-5, with D perhaps matching TRBD1 (6 bases). V gave up 5 bases and J gave up 0 bases, with 8 bases separating them. The length of the CDR3 is 14 residues. The CDR3 region has the DNA TGTGCCAGCAGTGGACAGATTAGCAATCAGCCCCAGCATTTT. This sequence encodes CASSGQISNQPQHF.

This clonotype appeared many times. The rearrangement links TRBV5-1 to TRBJ2-1; D possibly corresponds to TRBD1 (6 bases). Trimming shortened V by 0 bases and J by 6 bases, and 13 bases separated the two germline ends. From germline, CDR1 is SGHRS and CDR2 YFSETQ. CDR3 length equals 15 residues. The CDR3 reads CASSLAGTGTNEQFF. The CDR3 DNA reads as TGCGCCAGCAGCTTGGCAGGAACAGGGACCAATGAGCAGTTCTTC.